These 16 T cell receptor beta chains originate from one sample sequenced in a study of vaccination and CD4 T cells after COVID-19 (dated by TCRdb to between 2021 and 2022). The library was made by PCR. Instrument used: Illumina iSeq 100. At the Johns Hopkins FTIC core, DNA from the cultured CD4+ T cells underwent TCR sequencing with the Oncomine TCR Beta short-read assay. The public reads were run again by TCRdb, first through fastp at Q25 and then through MiXCR, and only productive beta chains were kept. Every entry covers one CDR3 protein and lists the most common genes and DNA from its rows. In all, the sample holds about 11,000 distinct CDR3 sequences, and around 58% of those were seen once. Roughly 20% of the sample is in the top ten clones. The treatment or condition tag for this specimen amounts to: roughly 11-day PBMC culture with coronavirus spike peptide pools or control peptides (ViraFEST assay).

Their target antigens are unknown. Sequenced: CD4+ T cells from blood, cultured in vitro. All receptors come from a human donor who had recovered from COVID-19.

The chain employs TRBV11-2 and TRBJ2-7; 7 positions match TRBD2. The V segment lost 3 bases and the J segment 3 bases; nucleotides outside the gene matches: 2. The CDR3 length is 13 residues. The germline CDR1 and CDR2 sequences are SGHAT and FQNNGV. The CDR3 region is CASSLGGSYEQYF. The CDR3 DNA follows: TGTGCCAGCAGCTTGGGCGGGAGCTACGAGCAGTACTTC.

The CDR3 DNA follows: TGTGCCAGCCAAATAGCGGGGGCCGCAGATACGCAGTATTTT. The encoded protein is CASQIAGAADTQYF. The rearrangement joins TRBV19 to TRBJ2-3, with 9 bases aligning to TRBD2. With V trimmed by 9 bases and J by 4 bases, 8 bases remained unmatched. CDR3 length: 14 amino acids. Germline V gene data show CDR1 as LNHDA and CDR2 as SQIVND (reference sequence).

This clonotype was counted a few times. V and J are TRBV28 and TRBJ1-3; the D is unclear. This CDR3 comprises 11 residues. V lost 3 bases, J lost 6 bases, and 3 bases lay in between. Germline V gene sequence: CDR1 MDHEN, CDR2 SYDVKM. DNA for the CDR3: TGTGCCAGCAGTTTGGAAAACACCATATATTTT. Its translation is CASSLENTIYF.

By share, this clonotype ranks as medium-sized (0.01 to 0.1%). The CDR3 sequence is CASSRPPGQGLYGYTF. CDR3 coding DNA: TGTGCCAGCAGTCGACCTCCGGGACAGGGGCTCTATGGCTACACCTTC. The genes are TRBV28 and TRBJ1-2; TRBD1 aligns across 10 bases. CDR1 and CDR2 from the germline V gene are MDHEN and SYDVKM. The V gene end was trimmed by 5 bases and the J gene end by 4 bases; junction bases not matched to a gene: 10. CDR3 length equals 16 residues.

V and J are TRBV28 and TRBJ1-3; tentative D call: TRBD1 (6 bases). V lost 6 bases to trimming and J lost 0 bases, with 9 bases between them. The CDR3 totals 14 residues. Germline CDR1 is MDHEN and CDR2 is SYDVKM. The CDR3: CASRKGGSGNTIYF. For the CDR3, the DNA is TGTGCCAGCAGGAAGGGGGGCTCTGGAAACACCATATATTTT. Combining the CDR3 with reference TRBV28 and TRBJ1-3 gives the whole variable domain DVKVTQSSRYLVKRTGEKVFLECVQDMDHENMFWYRQDPGLGLRLIYFSYDVKMKEKGDIPEGYSVSREKKERFSLILESASTNQTSMYLCASRKGGSGNTIYFGEGSWLTVV.

A note on this clonotype: One end of the junction is discordant with germline, which a read error may explain. The chain joins TRBV7-7 to TRBJ2-1, with D perhaps TRBD1 (6 bases). CDR3 size: 15 residues. Per the germline V gene, CDR1 is SSHAT and CDR2 is FNYEAQ (reference sequence). Here the CDR3 reads CASSSTDRYGNEQFF. In nucleotides, the CDR3 is TGTGCTAGCAGTTCAACCGACAGGTACGGCAATGAGCAGTTCTTC.

This clonotype was recorded once. The chain recombines TRBV12-3 or TRBV12-4 with TRBJ1-5; D might be TRBD1 (6 bases). This CDR3 is 11 amino acids long. Trimming took 3 bases from V and 13 from J, leaving 10 bases between them. The CDR3 reads CASSFGQRQHF. As DNA, the CDR3 is TGTGCCAGCAGTTTCGGACAGCGACAGCATTTT.

The chain couples TRBV4-3 to TRBJ2-7; TRBD2 might be the D (5 bases). Trimming removed 0 bases at V and 3 bases at J, with 12 bases between. The V gene's germline CDR1 is LGHNA and CDR2 YSLEER. The CDR3 is 15 amino acids. The CDR3 coding sequence is TGCGCCAGCAGCCAAGACCCGGGGTCCTTCTACGAGCAGTACTTC. Amino acid sequence: CASSQDPGSFYEQYF.

The chain recombines TRBV6-1 with TRBJ1-5; D uncertain. Deletions cut 6 bases from V and 1 base from J, with 4 bases between. CDR1 is MNHNS, CDR2 SASEGT, per germline. The CDR3 sequence is 12 residues long. The CDR3 DNA sequence: TGTGCCAGCAGGGTGAGCAATCAGCCCCAGCATTTT. Encoded protein: CASRVSNQPQHF.

This clonotype was seen only a few times. The rearrangement joins TRBV27 to TRBJ1-5; D call uncertain. Trimming cost V 6 bases and J 4 bases, with 10 bases left between them. The CDR3 has 13 residues. Germline assignment: CDR1 MNHEY and CDR2 SMNVEV (reference sequence). In DNA form, the CDR3 reads TGTGCCAGCAGACGATCGTCTAATCAGCCCCAGCATTTT. It specifies CASRRSSNQPQHF.

The chain is built from TRBV28 and TRBJ1-1; D call uncertain. V gave up 1 base and J gave up 0 bases, with 0 bases separating them. The CDR3 is 12 residues long. Looked up from germline, CDR1 is MDHEN and CDR2 is SYDVKM. The CDR3 region has the DNA TGTGCCAGCAGTTTATTGAACACTGAAGCTTTCTTT. Amino acid sequence: CASSLLNTEAFF.

CDR3 in amino acids: CASSQRGPSGRYYEQYF. CDR3 nucleotide sequence: TGCGCCAGCAGTCAAAGGGGCCCTAGCGGGAGGTACTACGAGCAGTACTTC. The chain combines TRBV23-1 with TRBJ2-7; 11 bases map to TRBD2. TRBV23-1 is known as an ORF, though its function is uncertain. This CDR3 is 17 amino acids long. After removal of 2 bases from V and 3 bases from J, the junction contained 9 bases not matched to a gene.

V and J are TRBV20-1 and TRBJ2-2, with 12 bases that match TRBD2. Germline CDR1 and CDR2: DFQATT and SNEGSKA (reference sequence). This CDR3 region has 15 residues. With 6 bases clipped from V and 6 bases from J, the junction kept 8 bases outside the gene matches. The CDR3 DNA reads as TGCAGTGCCCGCCCTAGCGGGAGGGCATCCGGGGAGCTGTTTTTT. This encodes CSARPSGRASGELFF.

The chain joins TRBV6-1 to TRBJ1-6, with D uncertain. Germline CDR1 MNHNS, CDR2 SASEGT. The CDR3 contains 15 residues. Between the trimmed V and J ends, which lost 9 bases and 3 bases, there was a span of 15 bases. This CDR3 is CASSEWDRYNSPLHF. The DNA for the CDR3 is TGTGCCAGTTCGGAGTGGGATCGCTATAATTCACCCCTCCACTTT.

The rearrangement joins TRBV6-1 to TRBJ1-4, with D tentatively TRBD1 (6 bases). V was trimmed by 5 bases and J by 3 bases, leaving 13 bases between them. The germline gives CDR1 MNHNS, CDR2 SASEGT. The CDR3 has 15 amino acids. The CDR3 region is CASSPSRGSNEKLFF. Here the CDR3 DNA reads TGTGCCAGCAGTCCCAGTAGGGGGTCTAATGAAAAACTGTTTTTT.

The CDR3 reads CASSLERESTDTQYF. CDR3 sequence (DNA): TGCGCCAGCAGCTTGGAGCGGGAGTCCACAGATACGCAGTATTTT. The rearrangement joins TRBV5-1 to TRBJ2-3, with 8 positions matching TRBD2. This CDR3 is 15 amino acids long. The junction had 2 bases not matched to a gene; V was cut back by 0 bases and J by 2 bases. Germline V CDR1 and CDR2: SGHRS, YFSETQ.